This TCR beta chain derives from a study of T cells in Graves' hyperthyroidism and ophthalmopathy. Study-wide context: Specimen type is peripheral blood, collected at initial diagnosis prior to any treatment.

The study, taken as a whole, reports: Researchers report that a 13 V-J model separated ophthalmopathy from stable hyperthyroidism.

Amplification of TCR beta CDR3 regions was performed using RNA transcripts as template. The TCR CDR3 was amplified in a first-round RT-PCR using the HTBI primer set. TCRdb recomputed calls from the multiplex PCR reads with MiXCR, one row per CDR3 protein. The sample carries a few hundred thousand distinct CDR3 sequences, about 15% recorded once. Uncontrolled infection, other autoimmune disease, pregnancy or lactation disqualified patients from enrolment. This clonotype has a count of ten or more. Antigen: not known. The specimen was blood. The sequence was collected from a woman in her thirties or forties with Graves' hyperthyroidism.

The CDR3 reads CASSTGLAGENYNEQFF. CDR3 nucleotide sequence: TGTGCCAGCAGTACAGGACTAGCGGGAGAAAACTACAATGAGCAGTTCTTC. The rearrangement uses TRBV12-3 or TRBV12-4 and TRBJ2-1; 13 bases fit TRBD2. This CDR3 spans 17 amino acids. V shed 5 bases and J 3 bases; nucleotides not matched to a gene: 7.